The sequence of this TCR beta chain was determined in a study of CD8 T cells in Susac syndrome (dated by TCRdb to about 2019). Turning to the overall study: Among the Susac syndrome patients who were sequenced, clinically active disease was present in more than five and clinical remission was observed in eight. At blood withdrawal, Susac syndrome patients were either therapy-naive, taking corticosteroids (in some cases with IVIg as well), or taking IVIg alone. Repertoire sequencing was used to test whether CD8+ T cell activation and differentiation in Susac syndrome was antigen driven.

High-throughput TCR beta sequencing profiled peripheral blood CD8+ and CD4+ T cells from healthy donors, Susac syndrome patients and multiple sclerosis patients. The Susac syndrome patients fulfilled recently defined diagnostic criteria for either definite or probable disease. CD8+ TEMRA cells were enriched by FACS, while bulk CD8+ and CD4+ T cells were purified by magnetic negative isolation. Blood was drawn into EDTA tubes, processed within 24 hours, and PBMCs were isolated by density gradient centrifugation. PBMCs intended for TCR sequencing were cryopreserved in liquid nitrogen and thawed later in a water bath at 37 degrees C. Purity of sorted or isolated CD4+, CD8+ and CD8+ TEMRA cells was at least 90%. RNA was extracted using the RNeasy kit, and about 0.5 to 1 ug of the RNA was reverse transcribed with random hexamers. TCR beta CDR3 regions were amplified with the immunoSEQ multiplex PCR assay covering 54 Vbeta and 13 Jbeta segments. PCR amplification bias was corrected by using a synthetic template baseline for primer optimization and computational correction. Turning to the authors' computational methods: Reads were annotated to V, D and J genes according to IMGT and were analyzed with immunoSEQ Analyzer, with only productive sequences retained. Clonality was calculated as one minus the Shannon entropy normalized by log2 of the number of productive unique sequences. For each patient and control, public and private clones were evaluated among the 100 most prevalent clones. Clones were defined as Susac-specific when absent from the healthy and MS cohorts, from over a thousand published viral clones and from other ImmuneACCESS disease sequences. TCRdb reran the public reads through fastp at Q25 and MiXCR, keeping productive beta chains. Entries are consolidated by CDR3 protein sequence, retaining the most common genes and DNA. TCRdb, not the original authors, processed these V and J calls. This sample holds some 240,000 distinct CDR3 sequences; almost 97% were observed only once. Of the sample, about 0.094% falls within the top ten clones.

A word on this clonotype: Its antigen is not yet known. Base qualities are not provided; no much larger clone lies one nucleotide away.

Measured from the cysteine to the phenylalanine, the CDR3 is 13 residues long. Left in the record is the CDR3 DNA by itself, 39 bases read in frame from the first base. Taken from the germline V gene (reference sequence), the CDR1 and CDR2 loops are DFQATT and SNEGSKA. V lost 7 bases and J lost 1 base; the stretch between them is 14 bases long. The research as a whole found: In patients with Susac syndrome, the CD4+ T cell repertoire showed no detectable clonal expansion. The number of individuals in the TCR sequencing and HLA analysis was recognized as being relatively small.

This clonotype was obtained from a human donor with Susac syndrome. Recombination linked TRBV20-1 to TRBJ2-7; TRBD2 is perhaps the D gene, given 6 matching bases. The specimen was CD4+ T cells from PBMCs. The encoded CDR3 is CSGENGGSYEQYF. At the DNA level, the sequence is TGCAGTGGGGAAAACGGGGGATCCTACGAGCAGTACTTC.